A single sample gave rise to the 3 T cell receptor beta chains below, sequenced in a study of T cells in Graves' hyperthyroidism and ophthalmopathy. Amplification of TCR beta CDR3 regions used RNA as the template. The HTBI primer set drove a first-round RT-PCR of the TCR CDR3. One entry per CDR3 protein, called by TCRdb with MiXCR from the multiplex PCR reads. The table includes 300,000 to 450,000 distinct CDR3 sequences, around a sixth detected once. What was sequenced was blood. These receptors originate from a man between 18 and 35 years old with Graves' ophthalmopathy.

The chain uses TRBV12-3 or TRBV12-4 and TRBJ1-2, with D maybe TRBD1 (5 bases). V was clipped by 6 bases and J by 4 bases, with 9 bases between them. The CDR3 is 12 residues long. This chain's CDR3 is CASSRQTYGYTF. The CDR3 DNA sequence: TGTGCCAGCAGCCGACAGACCTATGGCTACACCTTC.

The J gene is TRBJ2-7, the V gene TRBV11-2; 11 positions agree with TRBD2. CDR3 length equals 16 residues. With 3 bases clipped from V and 4 bases from J, the junction kept 8 bases outside the gene matches. Per germline, CDR1 SGHAT and CDR2 FQNNGV. The CDR3 region is CASSLVPGLADYEQYF. The CDR3, as DNA: TGTGCCAGCAGCTTGGTACCGGGACTAGCGGATTACGAGCAGTACTTC.

The sample holds a few counts of this clonotype. The genes are TRBV20-1 and TRBJ2-2; 9 positions match TRBD1. This CDR3 spans 15 amino acids. V shed 3 bases and J 6 bases; nucleotides not matched to a gene: 8. Germline V gene sequence: CDR1 DFQATT, CDR2 SNEGSKA (reference sequence). The CDR3 reads CSASPGQGPSGELFF. The CDR3 coding sequence is TGCAGTGCTAGTCCCGGACAGGGGCCCTCCGGGGAGCTGTTTTTT.